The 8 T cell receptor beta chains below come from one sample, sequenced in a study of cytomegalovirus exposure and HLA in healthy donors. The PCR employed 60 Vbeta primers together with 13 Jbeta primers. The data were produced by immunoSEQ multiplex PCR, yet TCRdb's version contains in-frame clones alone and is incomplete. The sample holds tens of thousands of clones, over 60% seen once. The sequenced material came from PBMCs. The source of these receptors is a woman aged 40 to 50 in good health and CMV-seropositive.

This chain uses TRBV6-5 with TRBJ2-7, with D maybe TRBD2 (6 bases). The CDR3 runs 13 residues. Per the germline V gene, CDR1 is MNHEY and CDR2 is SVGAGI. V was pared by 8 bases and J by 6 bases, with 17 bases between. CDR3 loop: CASCDLACAEQYF. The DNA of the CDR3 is TGTGCCAGCTGTGATCTAGCGTGCGCCGAGCAGTACTTC.

CDR3 loop: CASSILGRGANVLTF. Written as DNA, the CDR3 is TGTGCCAGTAGTATCCTTGGGAGAGGGGCCAACGTCCTGACTTTC. The chain uses TRBV19 and TRBJ2-6; tentatively, D is TRBD2 (5 bases). This CDR3 spans 15 amino acids. Trimming cost V 3 bases and J 4 bases, with 10 bases left between them. Germline V gene data show CDR1 as LNHDA and CDR2 as SQIVND (reference sequence).

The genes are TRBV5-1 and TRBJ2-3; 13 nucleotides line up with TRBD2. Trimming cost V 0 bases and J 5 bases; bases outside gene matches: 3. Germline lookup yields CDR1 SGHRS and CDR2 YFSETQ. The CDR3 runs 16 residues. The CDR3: CASSLGLAGGLDTQYF. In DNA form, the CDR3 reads TGCGCCAGCAGCTTGGGACTAGCGGGAGGATTAGATACGCAGTATTTT.

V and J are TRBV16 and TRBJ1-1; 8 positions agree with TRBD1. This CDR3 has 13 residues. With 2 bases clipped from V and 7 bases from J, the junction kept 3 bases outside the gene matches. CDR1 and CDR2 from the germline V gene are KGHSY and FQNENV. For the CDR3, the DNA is TGTGCCAGCAGCCAAGGACAGGGCAATGAAGCTTTCTTT. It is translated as CASSQGQGNEAFF.

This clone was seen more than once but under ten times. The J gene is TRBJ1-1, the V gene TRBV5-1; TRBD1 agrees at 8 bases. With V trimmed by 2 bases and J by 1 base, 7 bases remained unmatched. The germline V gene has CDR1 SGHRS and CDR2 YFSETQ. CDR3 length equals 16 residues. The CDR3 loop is CASSLGTGVRNTEAFF. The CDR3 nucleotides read TGCGCCAGCAGCTTAGGGACAGGTGTTAGGAACACTGAAGCTTTCTTT.

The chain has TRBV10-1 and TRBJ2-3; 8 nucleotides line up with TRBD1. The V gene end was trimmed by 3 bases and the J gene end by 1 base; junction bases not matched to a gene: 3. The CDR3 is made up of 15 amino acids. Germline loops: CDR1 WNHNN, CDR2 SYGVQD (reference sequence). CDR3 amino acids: CASSEEGQGTDTQYF. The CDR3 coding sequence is TGCGCCAGCAGTGAAGAGGGACAGGGCACAGATACGCAGTATTTT.

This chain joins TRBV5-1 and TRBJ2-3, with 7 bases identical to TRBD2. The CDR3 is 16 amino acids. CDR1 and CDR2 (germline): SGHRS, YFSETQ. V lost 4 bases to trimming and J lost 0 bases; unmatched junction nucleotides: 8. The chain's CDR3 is CASSDRISGSTDTQYF. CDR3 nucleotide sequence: TGCGCCAGCAGCGACCGAATTAGCGGGAGCACAGATACGCAGTATTTT.

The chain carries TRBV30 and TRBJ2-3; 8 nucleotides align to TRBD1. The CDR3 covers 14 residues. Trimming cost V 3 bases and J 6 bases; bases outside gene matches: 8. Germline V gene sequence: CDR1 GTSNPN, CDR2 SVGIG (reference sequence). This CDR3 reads CAWSLGQGIDTQYF. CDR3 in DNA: TGTGCCTGGAGCCTTGGACAGGGTATCGATACGCAGTATTTT.